This TCR beta chain was sequenced during a study of control samples from healthy donors and cancer patients. Method: immunoSEQ multiplex PCR; TCRdb's copy keeps in-frame clones and lacks some. This sample has tens of thousands of clones, with around 96% found just once. The CDR3 length is 15 residues. Per germline, CDR1 MNHEY and CDR2 SVGAGI. J was trimmed by 4 bases and V by 6 bases; bases with no gene match: 11. The sample comprised blood. The receptor's source is a woman younger than 45 in good health. The chain links TRBV6-5 to TRBJ1-2, with 7 positions matching TRBD1. The CDR3 DNA sequence: TGTGCCAGCAGCCGCGACAGGGATAGAACCTATGGCTACACCTTC. Translating it yields CASSRDRDRTYGYTF.